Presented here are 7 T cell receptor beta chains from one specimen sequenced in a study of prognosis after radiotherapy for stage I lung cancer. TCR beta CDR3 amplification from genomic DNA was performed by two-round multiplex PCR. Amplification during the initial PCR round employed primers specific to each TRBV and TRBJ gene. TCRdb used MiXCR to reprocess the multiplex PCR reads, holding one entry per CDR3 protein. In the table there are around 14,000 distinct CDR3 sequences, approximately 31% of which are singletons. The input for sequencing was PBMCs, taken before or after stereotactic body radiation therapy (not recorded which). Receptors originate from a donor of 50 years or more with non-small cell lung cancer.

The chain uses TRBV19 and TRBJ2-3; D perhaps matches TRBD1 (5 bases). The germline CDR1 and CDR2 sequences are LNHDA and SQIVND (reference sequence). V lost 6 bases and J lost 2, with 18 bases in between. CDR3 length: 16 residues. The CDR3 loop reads CASRAGNVSYTDTQYF. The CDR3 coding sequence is TGTGCCAGTAGGGCAGGGAACGTTTCTTACACAGATACGCAGTATTTT.

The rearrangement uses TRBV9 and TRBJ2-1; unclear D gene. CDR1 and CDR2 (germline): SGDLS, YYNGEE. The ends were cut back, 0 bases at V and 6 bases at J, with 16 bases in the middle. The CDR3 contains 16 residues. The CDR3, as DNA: TGTGCCAGCAGCGTAGAGGCTTCGGCGGCCTGCAATGAGCAGTTCTTC. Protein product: CASSVEASAACNEQFF.

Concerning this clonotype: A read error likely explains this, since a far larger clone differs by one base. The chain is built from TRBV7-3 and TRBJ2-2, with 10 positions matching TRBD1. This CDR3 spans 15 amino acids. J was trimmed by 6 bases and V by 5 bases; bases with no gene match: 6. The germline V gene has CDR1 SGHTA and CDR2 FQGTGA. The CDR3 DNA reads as TGTGCCAGCAGCCGGACAGGGGGTTACGCCGGGGAGCTGTTTTTT. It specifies CASSRTGGYAGELFF.

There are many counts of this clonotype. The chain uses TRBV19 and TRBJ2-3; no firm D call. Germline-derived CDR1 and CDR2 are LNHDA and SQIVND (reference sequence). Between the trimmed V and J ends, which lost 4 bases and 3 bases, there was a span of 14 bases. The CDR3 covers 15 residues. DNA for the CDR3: TGTGCCAGTAGTAGGGCGCCGTACAGTACAGATACGCAGTATTTT. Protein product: CASSRAPYSTDTQYF. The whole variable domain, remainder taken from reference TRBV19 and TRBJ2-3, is DGGITQSPKYLFRKEGQNVTLSCEQNLNHDAMYWYRQDPGQGLRLIYYSQIVNDFQKGDIAEGYSVSREKKESFPLTVTSAQKNPTAFYLCASSRAPYSTDTQYFGPGTRLTVL.

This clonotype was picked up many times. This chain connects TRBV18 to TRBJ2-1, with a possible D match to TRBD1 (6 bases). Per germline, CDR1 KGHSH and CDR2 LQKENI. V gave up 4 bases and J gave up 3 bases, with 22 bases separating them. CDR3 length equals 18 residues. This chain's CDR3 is CASSLLRDRPPFYNEQFF. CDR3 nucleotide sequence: TGTGCCAGCTCACTACTACGTGACAGGCCACCTTTCTACAATGAGCAGTTCTTC.

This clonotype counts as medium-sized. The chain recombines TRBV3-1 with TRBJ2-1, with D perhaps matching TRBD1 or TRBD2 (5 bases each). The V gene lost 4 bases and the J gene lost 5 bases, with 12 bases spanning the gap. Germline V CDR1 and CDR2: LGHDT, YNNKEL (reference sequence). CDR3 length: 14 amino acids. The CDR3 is CASSRAGADNEQFF. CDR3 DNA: TGTGCCAGCAGCCGAGCCGGGGCCGACAATGAGCAGTTCTTC.

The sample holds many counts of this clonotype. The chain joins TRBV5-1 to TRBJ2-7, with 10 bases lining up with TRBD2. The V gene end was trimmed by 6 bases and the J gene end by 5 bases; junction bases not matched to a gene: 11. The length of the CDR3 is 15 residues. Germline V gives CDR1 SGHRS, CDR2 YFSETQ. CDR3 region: CASIVSSGRADEQYF. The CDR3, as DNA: TGCGCCAGCATAGTGTCGAGCGGGAGGGCCGACGAGCAGTACTTC.